Listed below are T cell receptor beta chains from one sample, sequenced in a study of blood T cell repertoires in COVID-19. Measured with immunoSEQ multiplex PCR; TCRdb has only the in-frame clones, and not every one. The sample has 200,000 to 300,000 clones, around 83% seen once. Sequencing used peripheral blood. The receptors come from a man in his forties who had recovered from COVID-19. Both conserved end residues are part of each CDR3. Fields, in order: V gene, D gene, J gene, clone size, CDR3 DNA, CDR3 protein. The D gene is left open where the match is weak. A clone size is listed for some rows: how often the clone was seen (once, few, many), or a class if it is expanded.

TRBV12-3/TRBV12-4,NA,TRBJ1-2,once,TGTGCCAGCAGTTACGGGGACTATGGCTACACCTTC,CASSYGDYGYTF
TRBV19,NA,TRBJ2-2,NA,TGTGCCAGTAGTCCTCAGGGGAGAGGGACCGGGGAGCTGTTTTTT,CASSPQGRGTGELFF
TRBV29-1,NA,TRBJ2-5,few,TGCAGCGTTGAAGTGCGGGAGACCCAGTACTTC,CSVEVRETQYF
TRBV28,NA,TRBJ1-2,NA,TGTGCCAGCAGTTCTGGCTCAGGCCCGTATGGCTACACCTTC,CASSSGSGPYGYTF
TRBV5-1,NA,TRBJ2-2,NA,TGCGCCAGCAGCTTAGGACTAACCGGGGAGCTGTTTTTT,CASSLGLTGELFF
TRBV11-3,NA,TRBJ1-2,NA,TGTGCCAGCAGCTTAGACGGTCCTAACTATGGCTACACCTTC,CASSLDGPNYGYTF
TRBV14,NA,TRBJ2-1,NA,TGTGCCAGCAGCCAAATGGGGGGACCTAAAAATGAGCAGTTCTTC,CASSQMGGPKNEQFF
TRBV6-6,NA,TRBJ2-1,NA,TGTGCCAGCAGTTACGAGGCGGGAAGGGATGAGCAGTTCTTC,CASSYEAGRDEQFF
TRBV27,NA,TRBJ1-1,NA,TGTGCCAGCAGCCTCCCCACACGGAACACTGAAGCTTTCTTT,CASSLPTRNTEAFF
TRBV12-3/TRBV12-4,NA,TRBJ1-2,NA,TGTGCCAGCAGTGCAGGGGAAGGCTACACCTTC,CASSAGEGYTF
TRBV18,NA,TRBJ2-4,NA,TGTGCCAGCTCACCCGCCGGACACCCGGCGGACATTCAGTACTTC,CASSPAGHPADIQYF
TRBV6-5,TRBD2,TRBJ2-2,NA,TGTGCCAGCAGTTGGCTAGCGGGCGCCACCGGGGAGCTGTTTTTT,CASSWLAGATGELFF
TRBV9,TRBD1,TRBJ1-2,NA,TGTGCCAGTCAGGGGGTATCTAACTATGGCTACACCTTC,CASQGVSNYGYTF
TRBV10-2,TRBD2,TRBJ2-1,NA,TGCGCCAGCAGTGATCCATGGACTAGCGGGTACAATGAGCAGTTCTTC,CASSDPWTSGYNEQFF
TRBV29-1,NA,TRBJ2-2,few,TGCAGCGTTGTGAGTACTACGAACACCGGGGAGCTGTTTTTT,CSVVSTTNTGELFF
TRBV11-3,NA,TRBJ1-1,NA,TGTGCCAGCAGCTCCGGGATGAGCGGGACTGAAGCTTTCTTT,CASSSGMSGTEAFF
TRBV19,TRBD1,TRBJ2-1,NA,TGTGCCAGTGGAAACAGGGGTAGGGGGTCCAATGAGCAGTTCTTC,CASGNRGRGSNEQFF
TRBV29-1,TRBD2,TRBJ2-7,NA,TGCAGCGTTGAAGTCGGGACTAGCAATCGATCTCCGCAGTACTTC,CSVEVGTSNRSPQYF
TRBV11-2,TRBD1,TRBJ1-2,once,TGTGCCAGCAGCCCCCTAACAGGGGCACTAAATTATGGCTACACCTTC,CASSPLTGALNYGYTF
TRBV7-9,NA,TRBJ2-5,NA,TGTGCCAGCAGCTTATCGAGGCAGAGCCAAGAGACCCAGTACTTC,CASSLSRQSQETQYF
TRBV30,TRBD2,TRBJ2-1,few,TGTGCCTGGAGTGCGGGACTAGCGGGAGGTTATGAGCAGTTCTTC,CAWSAGLAGGYEQFF
TRBV2,TRBD2,TRBJ2-1,NA,TGTGCCAGCAGCGACCCGGGACTAGCGCGCAATGAGCAGTTCTTC,CASSDPGLARNEQFF
TRBV7-6,TRBD1,TRBJ1-2,NA,TGTGCCAGCAGCTTAGTTTTCGGGACAGGGTTGGCTGGCTACACCTTC,CASSLVFGTGLAGYTF
TRBV5-4,TRBD2,TRBJ2-1,NA,TGTGCCACCTCCCCAGGCGGCGGGGGTGTCTCCTACAATGAGCAGTTCTTC,CATSPGGGGVSYNEQFF
TRBV19,TRBD1,TRBJ1-2,NA,TGTGCCAGTAGATTAGCCGGGCAGGGGGTATTAGGCTACACCTTC,CASRLAGQGVLGYTF
TRBV5-1,TRBD1,TRBJ2-7,NA,TGCGCCAGCAGCCCGGGGACAGGGGCCCCTCAGCAGTACTTC,CASSPGTGAPQQYF
TRBV4-1,NA,TRBJ2-5,NA,TGCGCCAGCAGCCAAGACAGGTGGGAGACCCAGTACTTC,CASSQDRWETQYF
TRBV7-2,NA,TRBJ1-2,once,TGTGCCAGCAGCTTAACAGGGCCCTATGGCTACACCTTC,CASSLTGPYGYTF
TRBV3-1/TRBV3-2,NA,TRBJ1-5,NA,TGTGCCAGCAGCCAAGAGGGGGGGAGCAATCAGCCCCAGCATTTT,CASSQEGGSNQPQHF
TRBV25-1,NA,TRBJ2-1,NA,TGTGCCAGCAGTGAATACCAGGGTAATGAGCAGTTCTTC,CASSEYQGNEQFF
TRBV6-6,TRBD2,TRBJ2-1,few,TGTGCCAGCCAGTCTAGCGGGAGGGCCAGGAATGAGCAGTTCTTC,CASQSSGRARNEQFF
TRBV6-6,NA,TRBJ2-4,NA,TGTGCCAGCGGGGGCCAGGGGATAGCCAAAAACATTCAGTACTTC,CASGGQGIAKNIQYF
TRBV2,NA,TRBJ1-4,NA,TGTGCCACCCAGCCCCTAGAGGGTCTAAATGAAAAACTGTTTTTT,CATQPLEGLNEKLFF
TRBV11-2,NA,TRBJ2-1,NA,TGTGCCAGCAGCTCGTTTAGGGGCGCGGGGAATGAGCAGTTCTTC,CASSSFRGAGNEQFF
TRBV5-4,NA,TRBJ2-1,NA,TGTGCCAGCAGCATAGACAGTAGCTCCTACAATGAGCAGTTCTTC,CASSIDSSSYNEQFF
TRBV29-1,NA,TRBJ2-7,once,TGCAGCGTGGAGGGGACCTTCTACGAGCAGTACTTC,CSVEGTFYEQYF
TRBV30,NA,TRBJ2-7,NA,TGTGCCTTGCATAACCGTCGCGCCGAGCAGTACTTC,CALHNRRAEQYF
TRBV7-2,TRBD1,TRBJ1-5,NA,TGTGCCAGCAGCTCCGGGACAGGGATTCAGCCCCAGCATTTT,CASSSGTGIQPQHF
TRBV6-1,NA,TRBJ2-7,NA,TGTGCCAGCAGTGAAATGGCCAGGGCCTACGAGCAGTACTTC,CASSEMARAYEQYF
TRBV19,TRBD1,TRBJ1-2,NA,TGTGCCAGTAGTATTAGTCCAGGGGGCTATGGCTACACCTTC,CASSISPGGYGYTF
TRBV7-2,NA,TRBJ2-7,once,TGTGCCAGCAGCAGAGGCGGGGGCGCCGAGCAGTACTTC,CASSRGGGAEQYF
TRBV6-6,NA,TRBJ2-1,NA,TGTGCCAGCAGTTTTTCATCGAGCTCCTACAATGAGCAGTTCTTC,CASSFSSSSYNEQFF
TRBV2,TRBD1,TRBJ1-5,NA,TGTGCCAGCAGTGACCGACAGGGGGGCAATCAGCCCCAGCATTTT,CASSDRQGGNQPQHF
TRBV4-3,TRBD2,TRBJ2-7,few,TGCGCCAGCAGCCAAGATCACCAGCGGGGGGTAGACGAGCAGTACTTC,CASSQDHQRGVDEQYF
TRBV7-2,TRBD1,TRBJ1-5,NA,TGTGCCAGCGGGACATGGGACAGGGAGACCCAGCATTTT,CASGTWDRETQHF
TRBV13,NA,TRBJ1-1,NA,TGTGCCAGCAGCCTATACAGGGAAGGCACTGAAGCTTTCTTT,CASSLYREGTEAFF
TRBV19,TRBD1,TRBJ1-1,NA,TGTGCCAGTAGTATAGGCCAGGGGGCGCGAGCTTTCTTT,CASSIGQGARAFF
TRBV5-1,NA,TRBJ1-3,NA,TGCGCCAGCAGCCCCGGGGGGCTCTCTGGAAACACCATATATTTT,CASSPGGLSGNTIYF
TRBV29-1,NA,TRBJ2-2,NA,TGCAGCGTTGATGCGGGGGCGCCTACCGGGGAGCTGTTTTTT,CSVDAGAPTGELFF
TRBV5-1,TRBD1,TRBJ2-1,NA,TGCGCCAGCAGCTGGGGACAGGGGGCTGTCAATGAGCAGTTCTTC,CASSWGQGAVNEQFF
TRBV11-2,NA,TRBJ1-1,NA,TGTGCCAGCAGCTTAGCCGTCGGTGAAGCTTTCTTT,CASSLAVGEAFF
TRBV5-5,TRBD2,TRBJ2-5,NA,TGTGCCAGCAGCCTGACGACTAGCCCAGAGACCCAGTACTTC,CASSLTTSPETQYF
TRBV5-8,NA,TRBJ1-2,NA,TGTGCCAGCAGCTTGGACAGGAGTTCTAACTATGGCTACACCTTC,CASSLDRSSNYGYTF
TRBV7-2,TRBD1,TRBJ1-4,NA,TGTGCCAGCAGCTTGGGACTGCCTCAGGGGGGACTGTTTTTT,CASSLGLPQGGLFF